This T cell receptor (beta chain) was sequenced for a study of OX40 agonist ivuxolimab in advanced cancers. TCRdb's table, derived via immunoSEQ multiplex PCR, lists solely in-frame clones and lacks some. This table has 83,000 or so clones, 84% appearing once. Of note for this clone: What it recognizes is unknown.

This CDR3 comprises 14 residues. Per germline, CDR1 MNHEY and CDR2 SMNVEV (reference sequence). V was shortened by 5 bases and J by 0 bases, with 8 bases between the two germline ends. Study-wide results and limits: The authors did not determine the antigen specificity of the expanded peripheral T cells.

The sequence was collected from an adult with an advanced solid tumor such as melanoma, head and neck, liver or kidney cancer. The input for sequencing was CD4+ or CD8+ T cells sorted from blood, taken in a trial of the OX40 agonist ivuxolimab. The V call is TRBV27, the J call TRBJ1-3; D gene ambiguous. The CDR3 bases are TGTGCCAGCAGTACCCGGAGCTCTGGAAACACCATATATTTT. It is translated as CASSTRSSGNTIYF.